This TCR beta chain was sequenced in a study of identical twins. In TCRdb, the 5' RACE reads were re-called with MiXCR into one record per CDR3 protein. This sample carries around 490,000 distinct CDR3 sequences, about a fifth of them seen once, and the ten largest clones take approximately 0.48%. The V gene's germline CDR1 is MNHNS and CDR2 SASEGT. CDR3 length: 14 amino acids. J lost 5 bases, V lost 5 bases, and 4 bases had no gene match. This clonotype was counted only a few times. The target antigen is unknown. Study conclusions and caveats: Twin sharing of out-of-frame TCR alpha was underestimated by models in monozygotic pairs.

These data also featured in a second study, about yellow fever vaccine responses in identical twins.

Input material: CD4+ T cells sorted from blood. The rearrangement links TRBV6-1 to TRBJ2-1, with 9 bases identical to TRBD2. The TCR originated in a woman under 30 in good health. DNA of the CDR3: TGTGCCAGCAGTCTAGCGGGGTCACACAATGAGCAGTTCTTC. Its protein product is CASSLAGSHNEQFF.